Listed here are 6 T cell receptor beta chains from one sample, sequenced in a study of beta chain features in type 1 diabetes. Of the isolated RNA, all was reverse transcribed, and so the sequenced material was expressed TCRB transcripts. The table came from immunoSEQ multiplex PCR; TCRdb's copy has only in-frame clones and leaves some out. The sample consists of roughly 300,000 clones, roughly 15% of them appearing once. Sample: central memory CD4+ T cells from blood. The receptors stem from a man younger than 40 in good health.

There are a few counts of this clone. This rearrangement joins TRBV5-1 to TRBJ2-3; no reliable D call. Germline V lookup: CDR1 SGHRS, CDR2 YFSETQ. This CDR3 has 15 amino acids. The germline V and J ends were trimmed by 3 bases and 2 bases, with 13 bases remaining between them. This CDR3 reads CASSSAGVDTDTQYF. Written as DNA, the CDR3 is TGCGCCAGCAGCTCTGCTGGGGTGGACACAGATACGCAGTATTTT.

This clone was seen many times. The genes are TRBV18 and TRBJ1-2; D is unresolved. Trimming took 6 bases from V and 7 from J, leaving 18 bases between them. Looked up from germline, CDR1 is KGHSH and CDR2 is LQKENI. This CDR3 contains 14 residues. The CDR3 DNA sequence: TGTGCCAGCTCGAAGGTGCAAGATTTCAGTGGCTACACCTTC. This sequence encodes CASSKVQDFSGYTF.

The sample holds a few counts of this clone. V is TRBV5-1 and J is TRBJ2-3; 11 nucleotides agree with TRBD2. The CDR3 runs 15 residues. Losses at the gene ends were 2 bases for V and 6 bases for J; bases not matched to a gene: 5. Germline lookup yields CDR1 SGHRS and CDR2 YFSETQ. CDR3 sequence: CASSFETSGIDTQYF. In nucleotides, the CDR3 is TGCGCCAGCAGCTTTGAGACTAGCGGGATTGATACGCAGTATTTT.

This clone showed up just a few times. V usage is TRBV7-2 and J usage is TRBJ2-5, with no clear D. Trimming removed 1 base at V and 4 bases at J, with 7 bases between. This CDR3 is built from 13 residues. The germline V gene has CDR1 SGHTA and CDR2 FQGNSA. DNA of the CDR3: TGTGCCAGCAGCTTAGAGTTCGCAGAGACCCAGTACTTC. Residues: CASSLEFAETQYF.

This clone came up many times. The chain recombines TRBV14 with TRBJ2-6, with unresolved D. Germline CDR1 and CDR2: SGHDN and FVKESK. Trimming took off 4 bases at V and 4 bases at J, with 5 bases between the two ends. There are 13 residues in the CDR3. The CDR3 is CASSLSGANVLTF. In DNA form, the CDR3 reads TGTGCCAGCAGCCTCTCCGGGGCCAACGTCCTGACTTTC. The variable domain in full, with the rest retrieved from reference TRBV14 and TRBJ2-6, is EAGVTQFPSHSVIEKGQTVTLRCDPISGHDNLYWYRRVMGKEIKFLLHFVKESKQDESGMPNNRFLAERTGGTYSTLKVQPAELEDSGVYFCASSLSGANVLTFGAGSRLTVL.

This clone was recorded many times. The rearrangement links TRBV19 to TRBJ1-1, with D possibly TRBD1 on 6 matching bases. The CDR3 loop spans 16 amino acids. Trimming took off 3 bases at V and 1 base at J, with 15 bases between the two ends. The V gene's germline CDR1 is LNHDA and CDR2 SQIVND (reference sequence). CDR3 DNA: TGTGCCAGTAGTATCTCCCCCGCAGGGGCGAACACTGAAGCTTTCTTT. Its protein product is CASSISPAGANTEAFF.